This passage covers 15 T cell receptor beta chains from one sample sequenced in a study of blood T cells in healthy people across ages. Through a sample-barcoded 5' primer and a J-beta primer mix, a second PCR was run for roughly 6 to 11 cycles. TCRdb used MiXCR to reprocess the 5' RACE reads, holding one entry per CDR3 protein. Counted here are about 720,000 distinct CDR3 sequences, 20% to 25% occurring once; the ten biggest clones make up roughly 22%. The sequencing sample was made of blood. The source of these receptors is a man between 65 and 79 years old in good health.

This clonotype was seen ten or more times. This chain links TRBV11-2 with TRBJ1-1; D not certain. This CDR3 is 13 amino acids long. Trimming left V 5 bases short and J 4 bases short, with 11 bases between. Germline V lookup: CDR1 SGHAT, CDR2 FQNNGV. The CDR3 is CASSLPSGTEAFF. The CDR3 DNA follows: TGTGCCAGCAGCCTCCCTTCGGGCACTGAAGCTTTCTTT.

This clonotype has a handful of counts. This chain joins TRBV9 and TRBJ2-5, with 8 bases matching TRBD2. Per the germline V gene, CDR1 is SGDLS and CDR2 is YYNGEE. CDR3 length: 16 residues. The J segment lost 2 bases and the V segment lost 3 bases, leaving 9 bases of the junction unmatched. CDR3 amino acids: CASSGGSGAKQETQYF. CDR3 coding DNA: TGTGCCAGCAGCGGAGGTAGCGGGGCCAAACAAGAGACCCAGTACTTC.

This clonotype has only a few counts. V and J are TRBV4-1 and TRBJ2-5, with TRBD2 matching over 9 bases. V gave up 0 bases and J gave up 5 bases; unmatched junction bases: 7. The CDR3 runs 16 residues. Germline assignment: CDR1 MGHRA and CDR2 YSYEKL. The DNA of the CDR3 is TGCGCCAGCAGCCAAGAGAGTGGGACTAGCCCTGAGACCCAGTACTTC. Amino acid sequence: CASSQESGTSPETQYF.

The genes are TRBV20-1 and TRBJ2-1; tentative D call: TRBD2 (6 bases). This CDR3 is built from 13 residues. Germline CDR1 and CDR2: DFQATT and SNEGSKA (reference sequence). Trimming left V 4 bases short and J 10 bases short, with 17 bases between. The CDR3 loop reads CSATGRMVGEQFF. Written as DNA, the CDR3 is TGCAGTGCTACGGGGAGGATGGTTGGGGAGCAGTTCTTC.

CDR3 loop: CSARGRGRARVDYGYTF. CDR3 coding DNA: TGCAGTGCTAGGGGCCGAGGCAGGGCCCGAGTGGACTATGGCTACACCTTC. The chain has TRBV20-1 and TRBJ1-2, with a tentative D call TRBD1 (5 bases). This CDR3 region has 17 residues. Looked up from germline, CDR1 is DFQATT and CDR2 is SNEGSKA (reference sequence). The V gene lost 3 bases and the J gene lost 3 bases, with 23 bases spanning the gap.

The sample holds a few counts of this clonotype. This chain links TRBV5-5 with TRBJ2-1, with 11 nucleotides matching TRBD2. Germline CDR1 SGHKS, CDR2 YYEKEE (reference sequence). With V trimmed by 0 bases and J by 2 bases, 10 bases remained unmatched. CDR3 length equals 19 residues. Here the CDR3 DNA reads TGTGCCAGCAGCTTGGAGAGCCTAGCGGGAGGTTTCCCCTACAATGAGCAGTTCTTC. It codes for CASSLESLAGGFPYNEQFF.

A remark on this clonotype: Germline and junction disagree at one end, which may indicate a read error. V is TRBV7-8 and J is TRBJ2-3; 7 bases map to TRBD2. Per the germline V gene, CDR1 is SGHVS and CDR2 is FQNEAQ. CDR3 length: 16 amino acids. CDR3 sequence reads: CTSSFHGRAEGDTQYF. CDR3 in DNA: TGTACCAGCAGCTTTCATGGGAGGGCAGAGGGAGATACGCAGTATTTT.

This clonotype was seen a few times. One end of the junction is discordant with germline, which a read error may explain. V usage is TRBV2 and J usage is TRBJ2-3; 10 bases agree with TRBD2. Germline V gene sequence: CDR1 SNHLY, CDR2 FYNNEI. The CDR3 loop spans 18 amino acids. The CDR3 protein is CASSALAGGLSSTDTQCF. CDR3 DNA sequence: TGTGCCAGCAGTGCGTTAGCGGGGGGCCTATCCTCCACAGATACGCAGTGTTTT.

This clonotype occurred a few times. This chain links TRBV10-3 with TRBJ2-5; 8 bases map to TRBD2. The CDR3 contains 19 residues. V shed 4 bases, J shed 2 bases, and the junction held 18 bases outside the gene matches. Germline V lookup: CDR1 ENHRY, CDR2 SYGVKD. The CDR3 nucleotides are TGTGCCATCAGTGTATATACGGGAAAGGTTAGCGGGGCACAAGAGACCCAGTACTTC. Translated: CAISVYTGKVSGAQETQYF.

This chain joins TRBV18 and TRBJ2-3; D call uncertain. CDR3 length equals 16 residues. The V gene lost 3 bases and the J gene lost 1 base, with 14 bases spanning the gap. The germline V gene encodes CDR1 KGHSH and CDR2 LQKENI. Here the CDR3 reads CASSPIQTLGTDTQYF. The CDR3 DNA reads TGTGCCAGCTCACCGATCCAGACCCTCGGCACAGATACGCAGTATTTT.

This clonotype was counted ten times or more. CDR3: CASSLSGRTDTQYF. The CDR3 DNA reads TGTGCCAGCAGCCTCTCTGGGCGGACAGATACGCAGTATTTT. The chain combines TRBV7-9 with TRBJ2-3, with unresolved D. The CDR3 sequence is 14 residues long. Looked up from germline, CDR1 is SEHNR and CDR2 is FQNEAQ (reference sequence). V was clipped by 5 bases and J by 3 bases, with 12 bases between them.

The chain couples TRBV12-3 or TRBV12-4 to TRBJ2-3, with 11 bases that match TRBD1. The CDR3 consists of 14 residues. J gave up 3 bases and V 8 bases, and 4 bases lay outside the gene matches. The CDR3 loop is CASGQGALTDTQYF. CDR3 DNA: TGTGCCAGCGGACAGGGGGCTTTGACAGATACGCAGTATTTT.

V and J are TRBV10-3 and TRBJ2-5, with TRBD2 matching 10 bases. The junction had 1 base not matched to a gene; V was cut back by 10 bases and J by 5 bases. CDR1 is ENHRY and CDR2 is SYGVKD in the germline V gene. CDR3 length: 11 amino acids. As DNA, the CDR3 is TGTGCCACGACTAGCGGGGAGACCCAGTACTTC. It specifies CATTSGETQYF.

This chain links TRBV18 with TRBJ2-4; D might be TRBD2 (5 bases). Trimming took off 0 bases at V and 2 bases at J, with 11 bases between the two ends. The CDR3 is 16 residues long. Germline V CDR1 and CDR2: KGHSH, LQKENI. The CDR3 bases are TGTGCCAGCTCACCACCGGAACAGCGGTCCAAAAACATTCAGTACTTC. This translates into CASSPPEQRSKNIQYF.

The chain combines TRBV4-1 with TRBJ2-3; D call uncertain. Germline loops: CDR1 MGHRA, CDR2 YSYEKL. The CDR3 is 12 amino acids. V was shortened by 2 bases and J by 6 bases, with 6 bases between the two germline ends. The CDR3 here is CASSQQGDTQYF. Here the CDR3 DNA reads TGCGCCAGCAGCCAACAAGGGGATACGCAGTATTTT.